The T cell receptor beta chain described here comes from a study of blood T cell repertoires in COVID-19. On the study more broadly: Whether acute or convalescent, the COVID-19 samples came from the United States, Italy and Spain. T cells, B-cell-depleted T cells, or PBMCs supplied cDNA or gDNA.

Germline-derived CDR1 and CDR2 are MNHEY and SVGAGI. Trimming removed 6 bases from V and 6 bases from J, with 9 bases in between. CDR3 length: 12 amino acids. The data were produced by immunoSEQ multiplex PCR, yet TCRdb's version contains in-frame clones alone and is incomplete. The sample includes approximately 70,000 clones, roughly nine tenths of them seen just once. Seattle patient enrollment occurred during active infection, with longitudinal follow-up thereafter. The sequenced sample consisted of peripheral blood. The chain combines TRBV6-5 with TRBJ2-1, with D possibly TRBD1 on 6 matching bases. The receptor's source is a man aged 45 to 65 with COVID-19, enrolled during active disease. This chain's CDR3 is CASSPDSNEQFF. In DNA form, the CDR3 reads TGTGCCAGCAGCCCGGACAGCAATGAGCAGTTCTTC.